This passage covers 10 T cell receptor beta chains from one sample sequenced in a study of regulatory T cells in long-lasting Graves disease. As to time point: newly diagnosed GD, antithyroid drugs for less than 3 months. TCR sequences were obtained from RNA taken from PBMCs. iRepertoire HTBI primers and Arm-PCR of CDR3 regions built TCR beta libraries. From the multiplex PCR reads, TCRdb called clonotypes with MiXCR, one entry per CDR3 protein. The sample lists just over 600,000 distinct CDR3 sequences; approximately 15% were seen once. The sample also formed part of further work on T cells in Graves' hyperthyroidism and ophthalmopathy.

The sequencing here drew on peripheral blood mononuclear cells (PBMCs), taken at new diagnosis, from a patient treated with antithyroid drugs. The origin of the receptors is a woman aged 25 to 39 with Graves disease.

This clonotype was picked up many times. This chain uses TRBV2 with TRBJ2-2, with a possible D match to TRBD1 (6 bases). The CDR3 runs to 13 residues. The germline V and J ends were trimmed by 2 bases and 5 bases, with 6 bases remaining between them. Per the germline V gene, CDR1 is SNHLY and CDR2 is FYNNEI. CDR3 bases: TGTGCCAGCAGTGAAACAGGGACCGGGGAGCTGTTTTTT. It is translated as CASSETGTGELFF.

This clonotype was recorded a few times. The rearrangement uses TRBV5-8 and TRBJ2-1, with 7 positions matching TRBD2. J lost 5 bases, V lost 2 bases, and 7 bases had no gene match. Germline V gene sequence: CDR1 SGHTS, CDR2 YDEGEE. The CDR3 is 15 amino acids. This chain's CDR3 is CASSFSGGPDNEQFF. The CDR3 DNA sequence: TGTGCCAGCAGCTTTTCGGGAGGCCCCGACAATGAGCAGTTCTTC.

On this clonotype itself: Just one base apart from a much larger clone, this may be a read error. The chain combines TRBV20-1 with TRBJ1-1, with D perhaps TRBD1 (5 bases). CDR3 length equals 14 residues. Germline CDR1 reads DFQATT; CDR2 reads SNEGSKA (reference sequence). V lost 7 bases, J lost 1 base, and 16 bases lay in between. This CDR3 reads CSVPYEGRNTEAFF. The CDR3 coding sequence is TGCAGTGTCCCATACGAGGGGAGGAACACTGAAGCTTTCTTT.

This clonotype has a count of ten or more. The DNA of the CDR3 is TGTGCCAGCAGTGAAGAATCCAGTAATCAGCCCCAGCATTTT. It yields the protein CASSEESSNQPQHF. The V call is TRBV6-1, the J call TRBJ1-5; D remains ambiguous. Germline V gene sequence: CDR1 MNHNS, CDR2 SASEGT. V was pared by 1 base and J by 4 bases, with 8 bases between. The CDR3 extends over 14 amino acids.

This clonotype has ten or more counts. This sequence joins TRBV28 and TRBJ2-7; possibly TRBD2 for D (7 bases). Deletions cut 9 bases from V and 7 bases from J, with 19 bases between. This CDR3 is built from 13 residues. Germline V CDR1 and CDR2: MDHEN, SYDVKM. CDR3: CARGGAGSGEQYF. The DNA for the CDR3 is TGTGCCAGAGGGGGGGCGGGTTCTGGTGAGCAGTACTTC. Using reference TRBV28 and TRBJ2-7 for the parts outside the CDR3, the full variable domain is DVKVTQSSRYLVKRTGEKVFLECVQDMDHENMFWYRQDPGLGLRLIYFSYDVKMKEKGDIPEGYSVSREKKERFSLILESASTNQTSMYLCARGGAGSGEQYFGPGTRLTVT.

This clonotype was seen many times. J is TRBJ1-5 and V is TRBV28; possibly TRBD1 for D (6 bases). Deletions cut 6 bases from V and 6 bases from J, with 18 bases between. Germline V gene lookup returns CDR1 MDHEN and CDR2 SYDVKM. This CDR3 spans 15 amino acids. The CDR3 protein is CASSFDRLGGQPQHF. Here the CDR3 DNA reads TGTGCCAGCAGCTTCGACAGGTTGGGGGGTCAGCCCCAGCATTTT. Combining the CDR3 with reference TRBV28 and TRBJ1-5 gives the whole variable domain DVKVTQSSRYLVKRTGEKVFLECVQDMDHENMFWYRQDPGLGLRLIYFSYDVKMKEKGDIPEGYSVSREKKERFSLILESASTNQTSMYLCASSFDRLGGQPQHFGDGTRLSIL.

At least ten counts were recorded for this clonotype. The rearrangement joins TRBV3-1 to TRBJ2-7; 10 nucleotides agree with TRBD2. The CDR3 sequence is 15 residues long. V dropped 4 bases and J dropped 0; count of bases not matched to a gene: 3. CDR1 and CDR2 (germline): LGHDT, YNNKEL (reference sequence). The CDR3 sequence: CASSRTSGDSYEQYF. Written as DNA, the CDR3 is TGTGCCAGCAGCCGGACTAGCGGTGACTCCTACGAGCAGTACTTC.

V usage is TRBV15 and J usage is TRBJ2-5, with TRBD2 as a possible D gene (6 bases). The CDR3 runs to 13 residues. V gave up 2 bases and J gave up 5 bases, with 9 bases separating them. Germline CDR1 LNHNV, CDR2 YYDKDF (reference sequence). CDR3 protein: CATSRIAGETQYF. Written as DNA, the CDR3 is TGTGCCACCAGCAGAATCGCGGGGGAGACCCAGTACTTC.

This clonotype was counted a few times. This chain connects TRBV3-1 to TRBJ2-7, with 7 bases fitting TRBD2. The trim removed 2 bases at V and 2 bases at J, leaving 0 bases unmatched. The CDR3 runs 13 residues. CDR1 and CDR2 (germline): LGHDT, YNNKEL (reference sequence). As DNA, the CDR3 is TGTGCCAGCAGCCAACGGGAGGCCTACGAGCAGTACTTC. Translated: CASSQREAYEQYF.

This clonotype was seen a few times. With a much larger clone just one base away, this may be a read error. This sequence joins TRBV6-2 or TRBV6-3 and TRBJ1-1, with 8 bases aligning to TRBD1. There are 14 residues in the CDR3. CDR1 and CDR2 from the germline V gene are MNHEY and SVGEGT. The CDR3 nucleotides are TGTGCCGGCAGTGAAGGGACAGGGAACACTGAAGCTTTCTTT. Residues: CAGSEGTGNTEAFF.